The clone carrying this TCR beta chain was observed a handful of times. The data originate from a study of blood T cell repertoires in COVID-19. Turning to the study itself: Samples representing acute and convalescent COVID-19 were sourced from the United States, Italy and Spain.

Germline CDR1 reads SGHNT; CDR2 reads YENEEA. V trimming: 5 bases; J trimming: 4 bases; junction bases outside the gene matches: 8. The CDR3 extends over 15 amino acids. Original methodology: Nucleated cell number was recorded as an estimate derived from reference gene primer amplification. Using immunoSEQ multiplex PCR, the repertoire was profiled, and TCRdb retains in-frame clones only, with some absent. The V and J calls and the clone size are those of that table, but D and trimming were determined from the DNA. The sample includes some 51,000 clones, about nine tenths of them seen just once. The origin of this receptor is a man in his forties with acute or convalescent COVID-19. The material sequenced was peripheral blood. This chain links TRBV11-3 with TRBJ2-1; 7 bases match TRBD2. As DNA, the CDR3 is TGTGCCAGCAGCCCCACGGGACTACAATACAATGAGCAGTTCTTC. Translated: CASSPTGLQYNEQFF.